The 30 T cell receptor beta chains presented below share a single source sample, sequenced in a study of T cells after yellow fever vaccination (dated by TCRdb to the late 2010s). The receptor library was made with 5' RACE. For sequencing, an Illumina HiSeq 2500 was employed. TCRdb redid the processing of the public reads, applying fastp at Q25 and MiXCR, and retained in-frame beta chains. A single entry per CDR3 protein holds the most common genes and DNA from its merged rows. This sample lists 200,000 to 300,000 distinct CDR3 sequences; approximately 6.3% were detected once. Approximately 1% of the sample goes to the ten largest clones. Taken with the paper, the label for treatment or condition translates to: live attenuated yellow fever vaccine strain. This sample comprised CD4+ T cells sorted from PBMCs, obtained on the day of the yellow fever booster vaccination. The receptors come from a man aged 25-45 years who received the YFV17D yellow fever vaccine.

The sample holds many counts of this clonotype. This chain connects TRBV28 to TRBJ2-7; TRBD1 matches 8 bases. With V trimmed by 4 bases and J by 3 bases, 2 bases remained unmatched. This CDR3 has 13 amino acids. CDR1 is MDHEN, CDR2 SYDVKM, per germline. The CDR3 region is CASSSDRVYEQYF. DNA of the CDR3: TGTGCCAGCAGTTCGGACAGGGTCTACGAGCAGTACTTC.

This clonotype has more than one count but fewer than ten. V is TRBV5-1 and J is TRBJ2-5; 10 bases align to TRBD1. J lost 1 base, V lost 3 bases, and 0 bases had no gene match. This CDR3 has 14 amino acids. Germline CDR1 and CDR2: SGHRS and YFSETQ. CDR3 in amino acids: CASSWTGGQETQYF. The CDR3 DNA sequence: TGCGCCAGCAGCTGGACAGGGGGCCAAGAGACCCAGTACTTC.

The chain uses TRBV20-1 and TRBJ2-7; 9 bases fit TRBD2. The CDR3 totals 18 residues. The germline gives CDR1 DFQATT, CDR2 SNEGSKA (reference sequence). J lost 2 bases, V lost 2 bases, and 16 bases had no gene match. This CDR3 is CSARPLAGLARWTYEQYF. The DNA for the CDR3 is TGCAGTGCTAGACCCCTAGCGGGACTCGCCAGATGGACCTACGAGCAGTACTTC.

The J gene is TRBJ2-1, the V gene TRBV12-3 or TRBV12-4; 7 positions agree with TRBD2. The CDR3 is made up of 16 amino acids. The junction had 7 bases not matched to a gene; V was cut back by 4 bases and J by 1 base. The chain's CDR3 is CASSSRPGGSYNEQFF. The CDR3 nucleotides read TGTGCCAGCAGTTCCCGGCCGGGAGGATCCTACAATGAGCAGTTCTTC.

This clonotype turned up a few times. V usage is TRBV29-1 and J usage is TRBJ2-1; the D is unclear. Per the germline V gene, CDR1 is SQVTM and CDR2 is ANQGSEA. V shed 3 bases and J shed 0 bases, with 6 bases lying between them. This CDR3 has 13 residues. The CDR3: CSVERYSYNEQFF. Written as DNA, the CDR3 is TGCAGCGTTGAGAGGTACTCCTACAATGAGCAGTTCTTC.

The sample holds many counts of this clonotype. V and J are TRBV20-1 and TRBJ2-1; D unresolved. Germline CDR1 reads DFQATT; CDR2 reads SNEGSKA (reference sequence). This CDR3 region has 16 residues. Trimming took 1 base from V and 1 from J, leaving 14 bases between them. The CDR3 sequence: CSARAPLSRSYNEQFF. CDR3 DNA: TGCAGTGCTAGAGCCCCCTTGAGTAGGTCCTACAATGAGCAGTTCTTC.

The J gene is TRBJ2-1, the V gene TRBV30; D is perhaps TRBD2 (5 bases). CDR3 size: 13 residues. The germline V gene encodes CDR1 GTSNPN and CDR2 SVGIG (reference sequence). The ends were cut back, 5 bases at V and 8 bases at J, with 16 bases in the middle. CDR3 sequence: CAWFRGYGDEQFF. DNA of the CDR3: TGTGCCTGGTTCCGAGGGTACGGAGATGAGCAGTTCTTC.

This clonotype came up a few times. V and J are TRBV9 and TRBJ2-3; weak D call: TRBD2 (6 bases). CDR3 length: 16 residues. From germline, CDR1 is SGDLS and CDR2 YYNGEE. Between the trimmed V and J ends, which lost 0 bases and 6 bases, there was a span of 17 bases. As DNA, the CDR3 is TGTGCCAGCAGCGTAGGCGGGAAGAATGGCTGGGATACGCAGTATTTT. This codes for CASSVGGKNGWDTQYF.

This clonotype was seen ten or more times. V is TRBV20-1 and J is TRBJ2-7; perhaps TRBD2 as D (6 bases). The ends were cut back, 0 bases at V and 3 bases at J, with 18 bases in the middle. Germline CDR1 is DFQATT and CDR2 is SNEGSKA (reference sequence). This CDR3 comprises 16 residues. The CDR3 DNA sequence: TGCAGTGCTAGAGATGGGGAGGCAGGACCGGTCTACGAGCAGTACTTC. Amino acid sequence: CSARDGEAGPVYEQYF.

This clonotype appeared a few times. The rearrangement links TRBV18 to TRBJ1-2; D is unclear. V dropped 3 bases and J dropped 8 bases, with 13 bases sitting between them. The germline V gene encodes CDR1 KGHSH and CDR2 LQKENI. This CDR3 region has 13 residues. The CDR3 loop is CASSPPRGGGYTF. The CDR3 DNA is TGTGCCAGCTCACCCCCCCGGGGAGGAGGCTACACCTTC.

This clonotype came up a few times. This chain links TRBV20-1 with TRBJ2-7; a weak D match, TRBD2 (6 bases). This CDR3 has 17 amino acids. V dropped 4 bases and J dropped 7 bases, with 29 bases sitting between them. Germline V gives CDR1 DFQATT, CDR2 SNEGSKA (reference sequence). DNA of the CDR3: TGCAGTGCTAAGGCCGGAGGGACCATATCAGTCATCAGGGAGCAGTACTTC. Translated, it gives CSAKAGGTISVIREQYF.

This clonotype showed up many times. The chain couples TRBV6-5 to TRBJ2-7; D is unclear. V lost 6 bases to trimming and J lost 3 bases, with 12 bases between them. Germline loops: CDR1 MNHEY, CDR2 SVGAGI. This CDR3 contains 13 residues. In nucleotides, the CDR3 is TGTGCCAGCAGGGCTTCTGCAATCTACGAGCAGTACTTC. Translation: CASRASAIYEQYF.

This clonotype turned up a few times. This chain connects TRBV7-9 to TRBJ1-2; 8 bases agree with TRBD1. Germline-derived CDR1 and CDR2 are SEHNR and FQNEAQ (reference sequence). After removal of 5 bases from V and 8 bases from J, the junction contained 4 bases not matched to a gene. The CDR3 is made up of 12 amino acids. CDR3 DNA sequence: TGTGCCAGCAGCGATGACAGGGGAGGCTACACCTTC. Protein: CASSDDRGGYTF. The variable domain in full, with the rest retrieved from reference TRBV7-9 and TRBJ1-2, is DTGVSQNPRHKITKRGQNVTFRCDPISEHNRLYWYRQTLGQGPEFLTYFQNEAQLEKSRLLSDRFSAERPKGSFSTLEIQRTEQGDSAMYLCASSDDRGGYTFGSGTRLTVV.

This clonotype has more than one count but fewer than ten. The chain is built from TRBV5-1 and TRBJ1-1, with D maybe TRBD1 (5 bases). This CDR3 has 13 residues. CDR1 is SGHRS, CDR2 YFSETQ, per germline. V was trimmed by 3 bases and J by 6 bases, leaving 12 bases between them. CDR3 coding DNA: TGCGCCAGCAGCTACGGGGCAGACCCTGAAGCTTTCTTT. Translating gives CASSYGADPEAFF.

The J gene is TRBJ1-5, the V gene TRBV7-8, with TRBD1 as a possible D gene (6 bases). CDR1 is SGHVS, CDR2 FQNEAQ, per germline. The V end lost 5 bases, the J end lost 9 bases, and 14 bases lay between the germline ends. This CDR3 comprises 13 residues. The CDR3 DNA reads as TGTGCCAGCAGCCAAGGGGGATTCGGGCCCCAGCATTTT. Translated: CASSQGGFGPQHF.

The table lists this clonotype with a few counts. CDR3 in DNA: TGTGCCAGCAGTGGACGACAGGGCTCGGTTGGGACCCAGTACTTC. As protein: CASSGRQGSVGTQYF. The chain employs TRBV6-2 or TRBV6-3 and TRBJ2-5, with 7 bases aligning to TRBD1. This CDR3 spans 15 amino acids. Germline CDR1 and CDR2: MNHEY and SVGEGT. J was trimmed by 7 bases and V by 5 bases; bases with no gene match: 13.

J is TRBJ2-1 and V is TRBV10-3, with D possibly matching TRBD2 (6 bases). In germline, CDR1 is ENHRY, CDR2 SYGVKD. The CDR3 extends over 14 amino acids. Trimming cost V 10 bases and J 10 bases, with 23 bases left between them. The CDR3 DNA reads TGTGCCACCCGGGTAGCGGAGTCGTCGGGAGAGCAGTTCTTC. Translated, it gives CATRVAESSGEQFF.

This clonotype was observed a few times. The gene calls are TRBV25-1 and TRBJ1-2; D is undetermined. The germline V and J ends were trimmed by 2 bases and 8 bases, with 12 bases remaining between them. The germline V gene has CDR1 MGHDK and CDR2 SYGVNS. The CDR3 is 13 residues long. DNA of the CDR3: TGTGCCAGCAGTGAAGGGCAGCGGTTGGGCTACACCTTC. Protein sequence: CASSEGQRLGYTF.

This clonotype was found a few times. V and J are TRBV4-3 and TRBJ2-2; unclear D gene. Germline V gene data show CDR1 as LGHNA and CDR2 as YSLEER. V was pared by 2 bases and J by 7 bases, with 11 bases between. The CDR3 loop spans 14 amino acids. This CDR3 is CASSQTNKDGELFF. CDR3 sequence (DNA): TGCGCCAGCAGCCAAACCAATAAGGACGGGGAGCTGTTTTTT.

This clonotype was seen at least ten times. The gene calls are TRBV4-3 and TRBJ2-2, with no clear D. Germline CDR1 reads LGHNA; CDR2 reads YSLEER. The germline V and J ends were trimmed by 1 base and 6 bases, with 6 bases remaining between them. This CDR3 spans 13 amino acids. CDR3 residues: CASSQALAGELFF. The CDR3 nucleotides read TGCGCCAGCAGCCAAGCCTTAGCCGGGGAGCTGTTTTTT.

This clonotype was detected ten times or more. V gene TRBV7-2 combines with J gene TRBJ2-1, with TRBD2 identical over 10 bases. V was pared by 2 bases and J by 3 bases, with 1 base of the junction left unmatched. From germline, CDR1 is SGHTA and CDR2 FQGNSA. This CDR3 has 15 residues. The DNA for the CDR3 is TGTGCCAGCAGCTTACAGCGGGAGGGCTACAATGAGCAGTTCTTC. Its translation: CASSLQREGYNEQFF.

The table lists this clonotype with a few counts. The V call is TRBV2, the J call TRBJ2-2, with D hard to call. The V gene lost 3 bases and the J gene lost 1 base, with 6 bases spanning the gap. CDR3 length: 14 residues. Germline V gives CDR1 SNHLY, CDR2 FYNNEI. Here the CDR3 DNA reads TGTGCCAGCAGTGATTCTAGGAACACCGGGGAGCTGTTTTTT. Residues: CASSDSRNTGELFF.

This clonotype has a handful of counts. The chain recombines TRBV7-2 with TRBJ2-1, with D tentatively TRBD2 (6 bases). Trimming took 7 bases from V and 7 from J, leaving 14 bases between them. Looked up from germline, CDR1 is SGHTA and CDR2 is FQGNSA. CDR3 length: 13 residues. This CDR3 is CASKNRGKNEQFF. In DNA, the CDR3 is TGTGCCAGCAAAAACCGGGGGAAAAATGAGCAGTTCTTC.

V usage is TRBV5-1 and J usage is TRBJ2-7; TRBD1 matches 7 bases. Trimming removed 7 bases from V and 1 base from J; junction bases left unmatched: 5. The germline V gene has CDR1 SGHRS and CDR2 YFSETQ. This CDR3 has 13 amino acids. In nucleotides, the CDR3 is TGCGCCAGCGGCTCGACAGGGTCCTACGAGCAGTACTTC. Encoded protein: CASGSTGSYEQYF.

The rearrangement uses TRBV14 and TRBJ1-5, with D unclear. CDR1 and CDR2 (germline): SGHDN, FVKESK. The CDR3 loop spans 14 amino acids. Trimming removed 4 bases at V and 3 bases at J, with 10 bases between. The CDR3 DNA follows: TGTGCCAGCAGCCTCCATGGGTACAATCAGCCCCAGCATTTT. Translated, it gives CASSLHGYNQPQHF.

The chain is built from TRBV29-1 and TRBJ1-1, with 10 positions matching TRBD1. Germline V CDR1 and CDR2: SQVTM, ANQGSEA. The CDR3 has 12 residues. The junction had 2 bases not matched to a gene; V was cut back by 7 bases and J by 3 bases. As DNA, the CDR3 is TGCAGCGCGGGACAGGGGTACACTGAAGCTTTCTTT. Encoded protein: CSAGQGYTEAFF.

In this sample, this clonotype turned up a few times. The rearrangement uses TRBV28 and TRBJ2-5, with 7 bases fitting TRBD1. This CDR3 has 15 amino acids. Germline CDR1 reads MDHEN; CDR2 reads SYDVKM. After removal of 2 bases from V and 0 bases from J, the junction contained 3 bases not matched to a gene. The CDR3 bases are TGTGCCAGCAGTTTACGCAGGGGGTACCAAGAGACCCAGTACTTC. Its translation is CASSLRRGYQETQYF.

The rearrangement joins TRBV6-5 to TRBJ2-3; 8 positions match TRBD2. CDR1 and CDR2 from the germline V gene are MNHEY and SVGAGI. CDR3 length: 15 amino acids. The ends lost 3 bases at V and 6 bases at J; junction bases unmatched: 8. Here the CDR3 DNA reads TGTGCCAGCAGTTATGCAGCGGGGGCCGTGGATACGCAGTATTTT. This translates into CASSYAAGAVDTQYF.

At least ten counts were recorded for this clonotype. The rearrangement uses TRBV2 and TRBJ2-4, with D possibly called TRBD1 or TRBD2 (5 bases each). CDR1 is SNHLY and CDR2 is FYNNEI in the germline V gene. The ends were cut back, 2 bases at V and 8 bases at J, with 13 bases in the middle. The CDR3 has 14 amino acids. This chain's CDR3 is CASSELRGPDIQYF. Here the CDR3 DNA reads TGTGCCAGCAGTGAACTCCGGGGCCCAGACATTCAGTACTTC. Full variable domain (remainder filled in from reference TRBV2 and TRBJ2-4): EPEVTQTPSHQVTQMGQEVILRCVPISNHLYFYWYRQILGQKVEFLVSFYNNEISEKSEIFDDQFSVERPDGSNFTLKIRSTKLEDSAMYFCASSELRGPDIQYFGAGTRLSVL.

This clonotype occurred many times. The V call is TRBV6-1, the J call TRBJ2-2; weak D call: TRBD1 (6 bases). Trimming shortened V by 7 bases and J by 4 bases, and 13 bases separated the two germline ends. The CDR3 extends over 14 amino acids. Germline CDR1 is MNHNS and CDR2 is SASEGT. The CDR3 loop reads CASTPRDITGELFF. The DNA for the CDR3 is TGTGCCAGCACTCCGAGGGACATCACCGGGGAGCTGTTTTTT.